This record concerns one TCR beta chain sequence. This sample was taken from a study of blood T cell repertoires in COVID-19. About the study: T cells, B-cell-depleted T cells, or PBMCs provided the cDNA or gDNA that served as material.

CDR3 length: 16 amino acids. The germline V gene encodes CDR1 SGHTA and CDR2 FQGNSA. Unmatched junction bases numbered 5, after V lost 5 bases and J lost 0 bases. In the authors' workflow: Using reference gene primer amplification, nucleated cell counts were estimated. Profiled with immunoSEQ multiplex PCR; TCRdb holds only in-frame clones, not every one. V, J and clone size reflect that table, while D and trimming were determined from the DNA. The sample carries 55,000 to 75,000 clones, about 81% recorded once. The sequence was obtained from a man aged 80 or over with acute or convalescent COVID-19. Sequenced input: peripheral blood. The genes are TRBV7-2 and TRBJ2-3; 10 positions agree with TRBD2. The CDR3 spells CASSAGLAASTDTQYF. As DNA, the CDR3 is TGTGCCAGCAGCGCAGGACTAGCGGCTAGCACAGATACGCAGTATTTT.